The 21 T cell receptor beta chains given below trace back to one sample, sequenced in a study of Graves' ophthalmopathy and Graves' hyperthyroidism. TCR beta CDR3 amplification used RNA transcripts. An opening RT-PCR round employed HTBI primers and preceded a second-round multiplex PCR. Via MiXCR, TCRdb re-called the multiplex PCR reads, giving one row per CDR3 protein. The table has a few hundred thousand distinct CDR3 sequences, roughly 40% seen once; the top ten hold approximately 4.1%. Sequencing input: peripheral blood or thyroid tissue (not recorded which). The receptor source for this set is an adult man with Graves' hyperthyroidism.

This clonotype appeared many times. The chain combines TRBV7-8 with TRBJ1-5; D is unresolved. Trimming removed 3 bases from V and 9 bases from J, with 12 bases in between. CDR1 is SGHVS, CDR2 FQNEAQ, per germline. The CDR3 spans 13 residues. CDR3 in DNA: TGTGCCAGCAGCTTGTCCGGCTTGGGGCCCCAGCATTTT. Protein product: CASSLSGLGPQHF.

This clonotype was counted a single time. V is TRBV10-3 and J is TRBJ2-5; D not resolved. This CDR3 has 15 residues. In germline, CDR1 is ENHRY, CDR2 SYGVKD. Trimming pared 4 bases from V and 4 bases from J, leaving 16 bases between. The DNA of the CDR3 is TGTGCCATCAGTGTGAGTAGTGCAGCTCGAGAGACCCAGTACTTC. Translation: CAISVSSAARETQYF.

The chain combines TRBV7-2 with TRBJ1-2; 9 bases map to TRBD1. J lost 3 bases, V lost 7 bases, and 6 bases had no gene match. Germline loops: CDR1 SGHTA, CDR2 FQGNSA. The CDR3 runs to 14 residues. The CDR3 nucleotides read TGTGCCAGCAACCCGGGACAGGGATACTATGGCTACACCTTC. Translation gives CASNPGQGYYGYTF.

This clonotype was seen at least ten times. The V call is TRBV7-9, the J call TRBJ2-5; no definite D call. The CDR3 extends over 13 amino acids. Germline CDR1 SEHNR, CDR2 FQNEAQ (reference sequence). Trimming took off 1 base at V and 4 bases at J, with 7 bases between the two ends. CDR3 sequence reads: CASSLGVGETQYF. The CDR3 coding sequence is TGTGCCAGCAGCTTAGGAGTTGGAGAGACCCAGTACTTC. Full variable domain (remainder filled in from reference TRBV7-9 and TRBJ2-5): DTGVSQNPRHKITKRGQNVTFRCDPISEHNRLYWYRQTLGQGPEFLTYFQNEAQLEKSRLLSDRFSAERPKGSFSTLEIQRTEQGDSAMYLCASSLGVGETQYFGPGTRLLVL.

This clonotype was counted many times. An end of the junction does not agree with germline; a read error may underlie this. This rearrangement joins TRBV7-9 to TRBJ1-2; D remains unclear. This CDR3 comprises 10 residues. CDR1 and CDR2 from the germline V gene are SEHNR and FQNEAQ (reference sequence). As DNA, the CDR3 is TGTGCCAGCAGTTTAGGGGGCTACACCTTC. This encodes CASSLGGYTF.

The chain is built from TRBV13 and TRBJ2-5; 7 bases are shared with TRBD1. The CDR3 is 17 amino acids. Looked up from germline, CDR1 is PRHDT and CDR2 is FYEKMQ (reference sequence). The ends lost 0 bases at V and 0 bases at J; junction bases unmatched: 7. CDR3 residues: CASSLGSAGGYQETQYF. The CDR3 DNA reads as TGTGCCAGCAGCTTAGGGTCGGCAGGGGGTTACCAAGAGACCCAGTACTTC.

The V and J genes are TRBV7-2 and TRBJ2-7; D gene unclear. This CDR3 has 13 residues. The germline CDR1 and CDR2 sequences are SGHTA and FQGNSA. V shed 2 bases and J shed 5 bases, with 10 bases lying between them. CDR3 in DNA: TGTGCCAGCAGCTTAATAAAGGACGACGAGCAGTACTTC. Translating it yields CASSLIKDDEQYF.

The chain combines TRBV2 with TRBJ2-7; no clear D gene. Judging by the DNA end, TRBJ2-4 fits better; the J call may be wrong. The CDR3 is 13 residues long. CDR1 SNHLY and CDR2 FYNNEI come from the germline V gene. CDR3 coding DNA: TGTGCCAGCAGTGTGGAAGGCGGAAACATTCAGTACTTC. Amino acid sequence: CASSVEGGNIQYF.

This clonotype was counted many times. The chain joins TRBV7-2 to TRBJ2-5; maybe TRBD1 (6 bases). The CDR3 consists of 14 residues. The V and J ends lost 2 bases and 2 bases respectively, with 9 bases between them. Germline V lookup: CDR1 SGHTA, CDR2 FQGNSA. The CDR3 region is CASSLSTGQETQYF. In DNA, the CDR3 is TGTGCCAGCAGCTTATCGACAGGACAAGAGACCCAGTACTTC.

This rearrangement joins TRBV2 to TRBJ1-4; TRBD1 is a possible D gene (6 bases). The germline CDR1 and CDR2 sequences are SNHLY and FYNNEI. Deletions cut 3 bases from V and 8 bases from J, with 10 bases between. The CDR3 runs to 13 residues. The CDR3 region is CASSDSGHEKLFF. The CDR3, as DNA: TGTGCCAGCAGTGACTCGGGACACGAAAAACTGTTTTTT. Supplemented by reference TRBV2 and TRBJ1-4, the full variable domain reads EPEVTQTPSHQVTQMGQEVILRCVPISNHLYFYWYRQILGQKVEFLVSFYNNEISEKSEIFDDQFSVERPDGSNFTLKIRSTKLEDSAMYFCASSDSGHEKLFFGSGTQLSVL.

V usage is TRBV5-6 and J usage is TRBJ2-7; TRBD1 is a possible D gene (6 bases). Per the germline V gene, CDR1 is SGHDT and CDR2 is YYEEEE. The V and J ends lost 4 bases and 0 bases respectively, with 26 bases between them. The CDR3 contains 19 residues. CDR3 loop: CASSPTLPSRGSSSYEQYF. The CDR3 DNA sequence: TGTGCCAGCAGCCCTACCCTCCCTTCCAGGGGCTCGAGCTCCTACGAGCAGTACTTC. Using reference TRBV5-6 and TRBJ2-7 for the parts outside the CDR3, the full variable domain is DAGVTQSPTHLIKTRGQQVTLRCSPKSGHDTVSWYQQALGQGPQFIFQYYEEEERQRGNFPDRFSGHQFPNYSSELNVNALLLGDSALYLCASSPTLPSRGSSSYEQYFGPGTRLTVT.

Turning to this clonotype: A clone one base away is much larger, so this may be a read error. CDR3 amino acids: CASRPALGRVSPPHF. Written as DNA, the CDR3 is TGTGCCAGCAGACCTGCACTGGGTAGGGTGTCACCCCCCCACTTT. The V call is TRBV2, the J call TRBJ1-6; D is unclear. CDR3 length: 15 amino acids. Per the germline V gene, CDR1 is SNHLY and CDR2 is FYNNEI. Drawing the rest from reference TRBV2 and TRBJ1-6, the complete variable domain is EPEVTQTPSHQVTQMGQEVILRCVPISNHLYFYWYRQILGQKVEFLVSFYNNEISEKSEIFDDQFSVERPDGSNFTLKIRSTKLEDSAMYFCASRPALGRVSPPHFGNGTRLTVT.

Ten or more counts support this clonotype. CDR3 loop: CASRSGTANTEAFF. The CDR3 DNA is TGTGCCAGCAGATCGGGGACAGCGAACACTGAAGCTTTCTTT. This sequence joins TRBV6-4 and TRBJ1-1; the match to TRBD1 covers 7 bases. V dropped 6 bases and J dropped 1; count of bases not matched to a gene: 5. The CDR3 is 14 amino acids. In germline, CDR1 is MRHNA, CDR2 SNTAGT.

The chain joins TRBV5-4 to TRBJ1-6; no definite D call. The V end was cut by 4 bases, the J end by 7 bases, with 15 bases between. Germline V lookup: CDR1 SGHNT, CDR2 YYREEE (reference sequence). The CDR3 is 15 residues long. The CDR3 spells CASSPPDGQNSPLHF. The CDR3, as DNA: TGTGCCAGCAGCCCCCCGGACGGGCAAAATTCACCCCTCCACTTT.

This clonotype has just a few counts. This chain connects TRBV24-1 to TRBJ2-1; TRBD2 agrees at 9 bases. This CDR3 is built from 14 residues. With V trimmed by 6 bases and J by 8 bases, 7 bases remained unmatched. Germline CDR1 reads KGHDR; CDR2 reads SFDVKD. The CDR3 loop is CATSPAGGTDEQFF. CDR3 DNA: TGTGCCACCAGTCCAGCGGGAGGTACCGATGAGCAGTTCTTC.

This clonotype was seen many times. This chain links TRBV25-1 with TRBJ2-2, with D unclear. The CDR3 extends over 12 amino acids. Germline V gene lookup returns CDR1 MGHDK and CDR2 SYGVNS. The ends were cut back, 3 bases at V and 7 bases at J, with 6 bases in the middle. The CDR3 sequence: CASSDLVGELFF. The DNA for the CDR3 is TGTGCCAGCAGTGACTTGGTCGGGGAGCTGTTTTTT.

V gene TRBV4-2 combines with J gene TRBJ2-7; TRBD1 matches 10 bases. Germline CDR1 is LGHNA and CDR2 is YNFKEQ. J gave up 7 bases and V 4 bases, and 7 bases lay outside the gene matches. This CDR3 is built from 14 residues. The CDR3 loop is CASSRDRGSFEQYF. CDR3 nucleotide sequence: TGTGCCAGCAGCCGGGACAGGGGATCATTTGAGCAGTACTTC.

This clonotype was seen a few times. A read error is possible here, since a much larger clone lies one base away. The chain has TRBV20-1 and TRBJ1-4; a possible D gene is TRBD1 (6 bases). Germline loops: CDR1 DFQATT, CDR2 SNEGSKA (reference sequence). This CDR3 contains 14 residues. The CDR3 region has the DNA TGCAGTGCTAGATCCCCGGACAGTGTTGAAAAACTGGTTTTT. This translates into CSARSPDSVEKLVF.

Worth noting for this clonotype: This clone may be a read error of a much larger clone one base away. The V and J genes are TRBV10-3 and TRBJ2-2; D gene uncertain. Trimming pared 8 bases from V and 1 base from J, leaving 17 bases between. CDR1 and CDR2 (germline): ENHRY, SYGVKD. The CDR3 runs to 16 residues. The CDR3 sequence is CAIFNRLPLNTGELFF. DNA for the CDR3: TGTGCCATCTTCAATCGGCTACCGTTGAACACCGGGGAGCTGTTTTTT.

As concerns this clonotype: One base away lies a much larger clone, so this may be a sequencing read error. The V and J genes are TRBV2 and TRBJ2-2, with 8 nucleotides matching TRBD2. Looked up from germline, CDR1 is SNHLY and CDR2 is FYNNEI. The CDR3 has 15 residues. DNA of the CDR3: TGTGCCAGCAGTTATGTGCTAGCGGGCACCGGGGAGCTGCTTTTT. Its translation is CASSYVLAGTGELLF.

The table lists this clonotype with many counts. V is TRBV12-3 or TRBV12-4 and J is TRBJ2-5; D is uncertain. This CDR3 is 14 amino acids long. Trimming cost V 8 bases and J 2 bases, with 15 bases left between them. The CDR3 sequence is CASVMGQEQETQYF. The DNA for the CDR3 is TGTGCCAGCGTGATGGGTCAGGAACAAGAGACCCAGTACTTC.